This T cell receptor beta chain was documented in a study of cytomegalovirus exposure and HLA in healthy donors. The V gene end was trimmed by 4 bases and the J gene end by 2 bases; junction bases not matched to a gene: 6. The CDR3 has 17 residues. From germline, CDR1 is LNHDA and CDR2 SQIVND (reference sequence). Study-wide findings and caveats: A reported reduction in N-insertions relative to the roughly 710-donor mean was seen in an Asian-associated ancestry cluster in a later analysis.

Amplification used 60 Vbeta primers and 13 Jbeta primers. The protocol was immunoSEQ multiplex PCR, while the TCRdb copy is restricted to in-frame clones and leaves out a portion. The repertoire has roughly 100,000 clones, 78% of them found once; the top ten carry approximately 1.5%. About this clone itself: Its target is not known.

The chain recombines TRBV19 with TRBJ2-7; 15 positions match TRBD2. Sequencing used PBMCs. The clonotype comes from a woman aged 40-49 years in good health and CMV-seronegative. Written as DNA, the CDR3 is TGTGCCAGTAGTACCGGGACTAGCGGGAGGCCTCCCTACGAGCAGTACTTC. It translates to CASSTGTSGRPPYEQYF. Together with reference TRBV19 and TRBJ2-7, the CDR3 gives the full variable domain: DGGITQSPKYLFRKEGQNVTLSCEQNLNHDAMYWYRQDPGQGLRLIYYSQIVNDFQKGDIAEGYSVSREKKESFPLTVTSAQKNPTAFYLCASSTGTSGRPPYEQYFGPGTRLTVT.